Sequencing of this TCR beta chain was carried out in a study of T cell responses to AZD1222 COVID-19 vaccine. This table comes from immunoSEQ multiplex PCR, and its TCRdb copy is limited to in-frame clones, with some not included. This sample yields nearly 90,000 clones, of which 80% to 90% are seen a single time; 10% belongs to the top ten. The study's findings and limits: There were vaccine-associated CD4 TCRs across spike, dominant at 160-218 and 743-854. Sampling captured repertoires only after the peak T cell response.

With regard to this clone: Its antigen is unknown.

The sequenced sample was peripheral blood, obtained on day 0 of MenACWY control vaccination. The clonotype originates from an adult in good health.

The DNA of the CDR3 is TGCAGCGCCCTTGGGGGGGGCGAAGGGTCACCCCTCCACTTT. This gives the protein CSALGGGEGSPLHF. The chain has TRBV29-1 and TRBJ1-6, with D perhaps matching TRBD1 (6 bases). CDR3 size: 14 residues. Germline V gives CDR1 SQVTM, CDR2 ANQGSEA. Trimming shortened V by 7 bases and J by 10 bases, and 20 bases separated the two germline ends.